The 20 T cell receptor beta chains given below trace back to one sample, sequenced in a study of CD8+ T cells in alopecia areata. In each case, RNA was isolated and then reverse transcribed into cDNA as the sequencing template. Repertoires were generated with immunoSEQ multiplex PCR, while TCRdb's copy carries only in-frame clones and drops some. The sample has 200,000 to 250,000 clones, around 65% seen once. Treatment denoted: oral pan-JAK inhibitor, 5-10 mg twice daily. The sequences come from CD4+ T cells sorted from blood, collected at week 44, from a patient treated with tofacitinib. These receptors were obtained from a human donor with alopecia areata.

The rearrangement links TRBV30 to TRBJ2-2; no firm D call. Trimming removed 2 bases from V and 0 bases from J, with 13 bases in between. Germline CDR1 is GTSNPN and CDR2 is SVGIG (reference sequence). The CDR3 is 16 amino acids. The CDR3 nucleotides are TGTGCCTGGAGTATGCGACTGTCCCCGAACACCGGGGAGCTGTTTTTT. This encodes CAWSMRLSPNTGELFF.

V is TRBV19 and J is TRBJ1-1, with TRBD1 as a possible D gene (5 bases). V lost 7 bases to trimming and J lost 4 bases, with 22 bases between them. The CDR3 runs to 16 residues. Germline V gene lookup returns CDR1 LNHDA and CDR2 SQIVND (reference sequence). CDR3: CASTSTRGGRGTEAFF. The CDR3 DNA sequence: TGTGCCAGTACTTCCACTCGCGGGGGTAGGGGCACTGAAGCTTTCTTT.

The J gene is TRBJ1-4, the V gene TRBV18; perhaps TRBD1 as D (6 bases). Germline loops: CDR1 KGHSH, CDR2 LQKENI. The CDR3 totals 18 residues. Trimming left V 1 base short and J 0 bases short, with 15 bases between. The CDR3 loop is CASSPRSGAGATNEKLFF. In DNA form, the CDR3 reads TGTGCCAGCTCACCACGTTCAGGGGCCGGGGCAACTAATGAAAAACTGTTTTTT.

A note on this clone: Additional DNA sequences in this sample encode the identical CDR3. The V and J genes are TRBV4-1 and TRBJ1-1; D uncertain. The ends were cut back, 0 bases at V and 1 base at J, with 3 bases in the middle. The CDR3 has 13 residues. Germline assignment: CDR1 MGHRA and CDR2 YSYEKL. The CDR3 reads CASSQDRNTEAFF. The CDR3 DNA sequence: TGCGCCAGCAGCCAAGACCGGAACACTGAAGCTTTCTTT.

This clone was seen only a few times. CDR3 nucleotides: TGTGCCTTAACGGGACAGGGGACAGATACGCAGTATTTT. Protein sequence: CALTGQGTDTQYF. The rearrangement uses TRBV30 and TRBJ2-3; 10 nucleotides align to TRBD1. Germline loops: CDR1 GTSNPN, CDR2 SVGIG (reference sequence). This CDR3 is built from 13 residues. The V segment lost 7 bases and the J segment 3 bases; nucleotides outside the gene matches: 4. The variable domain in full, with the rest retrieved from reference TRBV30 and TRBJ2-3, is SQTIHQWPATLVQPVGSPLSLECTVEGTSNPNLYWYRQAAGRGLQLLFYSVGIGQISSEVPQNLSASRPQDRQFILSSKKLLLSDSGFYLCALTGQGTDTQYFGPGTRLTVL.

V usage is TRBV29-1 and J usage is TRBJ2-1; TRBD1 matches 10 bases. Germline V gene data show CDR1 as SQVTM and CDR2 as ANQGSEA. There are 15 residues in the CDR3. The V gene end was trimmed by 5 bases and the J gene end by 3 bases; junction bases not matched to a gene: 7. CDR3 bases: TGCAGCGTTAAGTACGGACAGGGGGTCTACAATGAGCAGTTCTTC. As protein: CSVKYGQGVYNEQFF.

This chain joins TRBV2 and TRBJ2-1; D unclear. CDR1 and CDR2 from the germline V gene are SNHLY and FYNNEI. This CDR3 spans 12 amino acids. Trimming took 6 bases from V and 7 from J, leaving 10 bases between them. The DNA of the CDR3 is TGTGCCAGCAGGGCCGAGGCAAATGAGCAGTTCTTC. Translated: CASRAEANEQFF.

The gene calls are TRBV29-1 and TRBJ2-3; TRBD2 matches at 9 bases. Germline CDR1 is SQVTM and CDR2 is ANQGSEA. CDR3 size: 14 residues. V shed 6 bases and J 6 bases; nucleotides not matched to a gene: 10. CDR3 sequence (DNA): TGCAGCGTGGGGGTGACTAGCGGAAGGGATACGCAGTATTTT. Amino acids: CSVGVTSGRDTQYF.

In regard to this clone: The sample carries other DNA sequences with the same CDR3. This chain links TRBV5-1 with TRBJ1-2; 8 nucleotides agree with TRBD1. Germline-derived CDR1 and CDR2 are SGHRS and YFSETQ. The CDR3 has 14 residues. The ends lost 0 bases at V and 7 bases at J; junction bases unmatched: 5. The DNA of the CDR3 is TGCGCCAGCAGCTTGGACACAGGGGGTGGTGGCTACACCTTC. This sequence encodes CASSLDTGGGGYTF.

The chain uses TRBV29-1 and TRBJ2-4; TRBD1 aligns across 8 bases. After removal of 4 bases from V and 1 base from J, the junction contained 3 bases not matched to a gene. The CDR3 runs 14 residues. The germline V gene encodes CDR1 SQVTM and CDR2 ANQGSEA. The CDR3 loop is CSVADRGAKNIQYF. CDR3 nucleotide sequence: TGCAGCGTTGCTGACAGGGGTGCCAAAAACATTCAGTACTTC.

The gene calls are TRBV5-1 and TRBJ2-3; no definite D call. Trimming pared 3 bases from V and 1 base from J, leaving 9 bases between. This CDR3 has 14 residues. The germline CDR1 and CDR2 sequences are SGHRS and YFSETQ. The CDR3 sequence is CASSSAKGTDTQYF. As DNA, the CDR3 is TGCGCCAGCAGCTCCGCGAAGGGCACAGATACGCAGTATTTT.

This clone has just a few counts. The chain couples TRBV19 to TRBJ1-5, with TRBD1 as a possible D gene (6 bases). CDR3 length equals 15 residues. The germline V and J ends were trimmed by 0 bases and 4 bases, with 10 bases remaining between them. Per the germline V gene, CDR1 is LNHDA and CDR2 is SQIVND (reference sequence). The DNA of the CDR3 is TGTGCCAGTAGTATAGAGGGGACACTAAATCAGCCCCAGCATTTT. Its protein is CASSIEGTLNQPQHF.

The chain is built from TRBV19 and TRBJ2-3; no firm D call. The V gene lost 6 bases and the J gene lost 6 bases, with 7 bases spanning the gap. Germline CDR1 reads LNHDA; CDR2 reads SQIVND (reference sequence). This CDR3 has 11 amino acids. The CDR3: CASSTGDTQYF. CDR3 bases: TGTGCCAGTAGCACCGGGGATACGCAGTATTTT.

The chain couples TRBV4-2 to TRBJ2-3; TRBD2 is a possible D gene (6 bases). The V gene lost 1 base and the J gene lost 6 bases, with 14 bases spanning the gap. Germline V CDR1 and CDR2: LGHNA, YNFKEQ. This CDR3 has 15 amino acids. The CDR3 protein is CASSQAQNRGDTQYF. As DNA, the CDR3 is TGTGCCAGCAGCCAAGCACAAAACCGGGGGGATACGCAGTATTTT.

The rearrangement joins TRBV10-3 to TRBJ2-7; 7 bases match TRBD1. Germline CDR1 is ENHRY and CDR2 is SYGVKD. This CDR3 spans 15 amino acids. The junction had 10 bases not matched to a gene; V was cut back by 8 bases and J by 0 bases. The CDR3 region has the DNA TGTGCCATCCGCCCCGGACAGGCAAGCTCCTACGAGCAGTACTTC. Its protein product is CAIRPGQASSYEQYF.

The V and J genes are TRBV29-1 and TRBJ1-1; possibly TRBD1 for D (5 bases). V lost 7 bases and J 0 bases, leaving 9 bases between the germline ends. The germline CDR1 and CDR2 sequences are SQVTM and ANQGSEA. The CDR3 has 12 residues. CDR3: CSAMGLNTEAFF. The CDR3, as DNA: TGCAGCGCGATGGGACTGAACACTGAAGCTTTCTTT.

V gene TRBV5-1 combines with J gene TRBJ2-5; TRBD2 matches 9 bases. J was trimmed by 6 bases and V by 0 bases; bases with no gene match: 9. Germline V lookup: CDR1 SGHRS, CDR2 YFSETQ. CDR3 length equals 16 residues. CDR3 coding DNA: TGCGCCAGCAGCTTGGAAGGCGGGGGGGCCTTGAAGACCCAGTACTTC. It codes for CASSLEGGGALKTQYF.

The rearrangement links TRBV6-5 to TRBJ2-7; TRBD1 or TRBD2 may be the D gene (5 bases each). CDR3 length: 13 residues. V was cut by 7 bases and J by 0 bases, with 10 bases left in between. Germline V lookup: CDR1 MNHEY, CDR2 SVGAGI. CDR3: CASTGATSYEQYF. The CDR3 DNA is TGTGCCAGCACCGGGGCTACCTCCTACGAGCAGTACTTC.

This clone was seen only a few times. The gene calls are TRBV29-1 and TRBJ2-7, with TRBD2 matching 13 bases. V shed 6 bases, J shed 6 bases, and the junction held 8 bases outside the gene matches. The CDR3 loop spans 14 amino acids. From germline, CDR1 is SQVTM and CDR2 ANQGSEA. In DNA, the CDR3 is TGCAGCGTCCGGACTAGCGGGGGATCTAGCGAGCAGTACTTC. Its translation: CSVRTSGGSSEQYF.

The chain uses TRBV19 and TRBJ2-1; D is uncertain. CDR3 length: 13 residues. Germline assignment: CDR1 LNHDA and CDR2 SQIVND (reference sequence). Trimming removed 5 bases at V and 7 bases at J, with 12 bases between. The CDR3 coding sequence is TGTGCCAGTAGTCCCCTAGGTGAAAATGAGCAGTTCTTC. The encoded protein is CASSPLGENEQFF.